This TCR beta chain was retrieved from a study of blood T cells in healthy people across ages (dated by TCRdb to the mid-2010s). Some background on the complete study: In model experiments, roughly one uniquely barcoded TCR beta cDNA molecule per two T cells was captured by template switching. To avoid experimental bias, donors of different ages were distributed randomly across sequencing lanes. Two additional independent replicas of 1 million unique cDNA reads from the same blood draw were analyzed for two donors (one aged 18 to 30 and one aged 80 or older). Four age groups were formed from the donors: young (average 16 years), middle-aged (approximately 40), aged (around 62) and long-lived (about 80). Using deep sequencing normalized with unique cDNA molecular identifiers, the study measured how TCR beta repertoire diversity changes with age. Broad study findings and their caveats: The percentage of naive T cells measured by flow cytometry correlated strongly with observed TCR beta diversity. Total diversity estimates from one million sequenced T cells were considered lower bounds and underestimates. Observed TCR beta diversity per million T cells fell roughly linearly with age, and a significant reduction was already apparent by age roughly 40. Conclusive comparison of naive and antigen-experienced compartments was prevented by the profiling of bulk unsorted PBMCs. Donor CMV infection status was unknown, potentially confounding age-related changes in expanded clonotypes. Compared with the aged group, the long-lived group had more naive CD4+ T cells, fewer expanded clones and increased TCR diversity, a pattern suggesting age selection.

The library was made by 5' RACE. Data came from an Illumina HiSeq 2500. A second roughly 6 to 11 cycle PCR used a sample-barcoded 5' primer and a J-beta primer mix. Each TCR beta cDNA molecule received a unique molecular identifier from a template-switch 5' adaptor carrying 12 random nucleotides. At least 2.5 million CDR3-containing paired-end reads were obtained from each sample. First-strand cDNA was synthesized from all RNA with the Mint cDNA synthesis kit, primed by a TRBC-specific oligonucleotide. All cDNA was treated with uracil-DNA glycosylase and then went through a first 18-cycle PCR with the universal primers M1SS and BC2_uni_R. On the study's bioinformatics: For normalization, 1 million high-quality reads, each with a distinct molecular identifier, were randomly selected from each sample. Instead of being binned into consensus sequences, reads with shared molecular identifiers were discarded. MiTCR, set to a Q25 quality threshold and the strictest error-elimination algorithm, was used for CDR3 identification, clonotype clustering and error correction. A nonparametric unseen species model with Euler transformation was used to estimate lower-bound total TCR beta diversity. TCRdb reanalyzed the raw reads on its own, using fastp at Q25 for trimming and MiXCR for clone calling, and kept in-frame beta chains. Every entry covers one CDR3 protein and lists the most common genes and DNA from its rows. The V and J calls here are based on TCRdb, not the publication. Here the sample has around 750,000 distinct CDR3 sequences; about 53% occur a single time. Of the sample, 40% to 50% falls within the top ten clones.

The CDR3 measures 17 amino acids from cysteine to phenylalanine. The entry retains the CDR3 DNA only, 51 bases that are in frame from base 1. The V end gives up 4 bases and the J end 8 bases, leaving 8 bases in the junction not matched to a gene. Per the germline V gene (reference sequence), SEHNR is the CDR1 and FQNEAQ is the CDR2. The approximately 40 donors, aged 6 to 90 years, were systemically healthy Caucasian individuals from Russia. Each donor gave 8 to 10 milliliters of peripheral blood, drawn into EDTA-treated Vacutainer tubes. PBMCs were isolated by Ficoll-Paque density-gradient centrifugation, with at least 7 million obtained per sample. Trizol reagent was used to extract total RNA from the PBMCs, yielding at least 5 micrograms per sample. For every donor, an aliquot of PBMCs went through flow cytometry to measure the percentages of naive CD45RAhigh/CD27high T cells. This clonotype occurred a few times. The specificity of this receptor is unknown. Base qualities are not recorded, but no much larger clone differs from it by a single base.

The sequenced material came from blood. The chain couples TRBV7-9 to TRBJ2-1; TRBD2 aligns with 16 central bases. This TCR came from a man at least 80 years old in good health. The nucleotide sequence reads as follows: TGTGCCAGCAGCTCCGGGACTAGCGGGAGGGGGGGCGATGAGCAGTTCTTC. Its translation is CASSSGTSGRGGDEQFF.